This T cell receptor beta chain was observed in a study of cytomegalovirus exposure and HLA in healthy donors. As regards this clone: The antigen is undetermined.

A multiplex PCR was run with 60 Vbeta primers and 13 Jbeta primers. Measured with immunoSEQ multiplex PCR; TCRdb has only the in-frame clones, and not every one. The sample yields about 110,000 clones, around 67% seen once. The V gene's germline CDR1 is ENHRY and CDR2 SYGVKD. J was trimmed by 8 bases and V by 3 bases; bases with no gene match: 7. The CDR3 extends over 14 amino acids. Study-wide findings and caveats: Trimming of TCR beta V- and J-genes showed a link, identified in a later analysis, to a missense DCLRE1C variant.

This chain uses TRBV10-3 with TRBJ2-1, with 7 bases lining up with TRBD2. The specimen was PBMCs. The sequence derives from a woman aged 40 to 55 in good health and CMV-seronegative. This CDR3 is CAISERTSSHEQFF. The CDR3 coding sequence is TGTGCCATCAGTGAAAGGACTAGTTCCCATGAGCAGTTCTTC.